The sequence of this TCR beta chain was determined in a study of blood T cell repertoires in COVID-19. At the level of the study: T cells, B-cell-depleted T cells, or PBMCs provided the cDNA or gDNA that served as material.

This clone was counted a single time. The ends lost 4 bases at V and 4 bases at J; junction bases unmatched: 10. CDR1 is SGHDT and CDR2 is YYEEEE in the germline V gene. The CDR3 is 15 amino acids. Assay: immunoSEQ multiplex PCR; the TCRdb copy retains only in-frame clones and omits some. The sample lists some 180,000 clones, 70% to 80% seen once, with roughly 9.4% in the top ten. The material sequenced was peripheral blood. This chain uses TRBV5-6 with TRBJ1-1, with 7 nucleotides matching TRBD1. This TCR came from a woman aged 50 to 65 with active or convalescent COVID-19. CDR3 in amino acids: CASSMDRRGFTEAFF. CDR3 coding DNA: TGTGCCAGCAGCATGGACAGGAGGGGTTTCACTGAAGCTTTCTTT.